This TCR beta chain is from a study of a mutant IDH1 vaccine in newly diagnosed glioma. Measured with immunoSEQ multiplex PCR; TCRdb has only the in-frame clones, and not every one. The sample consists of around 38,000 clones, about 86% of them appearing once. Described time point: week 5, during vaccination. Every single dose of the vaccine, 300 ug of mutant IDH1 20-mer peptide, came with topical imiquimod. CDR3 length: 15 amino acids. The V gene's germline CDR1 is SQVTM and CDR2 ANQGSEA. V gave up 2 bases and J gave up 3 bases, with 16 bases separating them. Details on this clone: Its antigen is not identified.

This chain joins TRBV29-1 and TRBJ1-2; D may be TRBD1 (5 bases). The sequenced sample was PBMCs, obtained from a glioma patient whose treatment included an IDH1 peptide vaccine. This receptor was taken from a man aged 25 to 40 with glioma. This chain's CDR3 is CSVEQPPGGDYGYTF. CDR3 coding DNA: TGCAGCGTTGAACAGCCTCCGGGGGGGGACTATGGCTACACCTTC.